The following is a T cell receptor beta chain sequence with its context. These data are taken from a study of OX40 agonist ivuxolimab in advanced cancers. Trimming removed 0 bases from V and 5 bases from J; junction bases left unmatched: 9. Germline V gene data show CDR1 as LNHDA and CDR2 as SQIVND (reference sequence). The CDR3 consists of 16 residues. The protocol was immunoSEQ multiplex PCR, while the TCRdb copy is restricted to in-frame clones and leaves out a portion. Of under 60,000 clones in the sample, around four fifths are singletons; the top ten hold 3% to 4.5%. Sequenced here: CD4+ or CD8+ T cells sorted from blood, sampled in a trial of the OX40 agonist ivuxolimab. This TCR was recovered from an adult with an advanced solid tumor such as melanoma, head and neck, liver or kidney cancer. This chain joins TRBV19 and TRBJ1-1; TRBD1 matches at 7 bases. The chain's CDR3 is CASSIDPDRVGTEAFF. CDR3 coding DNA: TGTGCCAGTAGTATAGATCCTGACAGGGTGGGGACTGAAGCTTTCTTT.